The 22 T cell receptor beta chains below come from one sample, sequenced in a study of response to subunit inactivated influenza vaccine. TCRdb itself ran the RT-PCR reads through MiXCR, one entry per CDR3 protein. The data hold 400,000 to 650,000 distinct CDR3 sequences, with less than 7.5% observed a single time. The source was PBMCs from blood, collected less than 25 months after vaccination. Receptors originate from a man aged 45-69 years who received an inactivated influenza vaccine.

There are many counts of this clonotype. This rearrangement joins TRBV4-2 to TRBJ1-2; D gene ambiguous. The V gene's germline CDR1 is LGHNA and CDR2 YNFKEQ. This CDR3 region has 15 residues. V lost 0 bases and J lost 0, with 8 bases in between. CDR3 DNA: TGTGCCAGCAGCCAAGATCGGACGGCTAACTATGGCTACACCTTC. Its translation: CASSQDRTANYGYTF.

The chain employs TRBV29-1 and TRBJ2-1, with 14 nucleotides matching TRBD2. J lost 8 bases, V lost 7 bases, and 7 bases had no gene match. Germline loops: CDR1 SQVTM, CDR2 ANQGSEA. The CDR3 is 14 amino acids. The CDR3 reads CSAGLAGGVYEQFF. The CDR3 DNA is TGCAGCGCCGGACTAGCGGGAGGAGTATATGAGCAGTTCTTC.

This clonotype was counted a few times. The V gene is TRBV4-3, the J gene TRBJ2-1; D gene unclear. Germline lookup yields CDR1 LGHNA and CDR2 YSLEER. CDR3 length equals 15 residues. V dropped 0 bases and J dropped 6 bases, with 12 bases sitting between them. The CDR3 nucleotides read TGCGCCAGCAGCCAAGATCGCCGGTCGGGCAATGAGCAGTTCTTC. It encodes CASSQDRRSGNEQFF.

This clonotype was seen ten or more times. CDR3 region: CASSYSGSREQYF. In DNA, the CDR3 is TGTGCCAGCAGTTACTCGGGTAGCCGCGAGCAGTACTTC. The chain combines TRBV6-5 with TRBJ2-7; D is unclear. In germline, CDR1 is MNHEY, CDR2 SVGAGI. CDR3 size: 13 residues. The V and J ends lost 0 bases and 6 bases respectively, with 9 bases between them.

In its sample, this clonotype was seen a few times. The chain recombines TRBV6-1 with TRBJ2-7; 10 positions match TRBD2. Germline values: CDR1 MNHNS, CDR2 SASEGT. The ends lost 6 bases at V and 1 base at J; junction bases unmatched: 6. The CDR3 is 15 residues long. The CDR3 sequence: CASRRISGRSYEQYF. In DNA, the CDR3 is TGTGCCAGCAGACGTATTAGCGGGAGGTCCTACGAGCAGTACTTC.

The gene calls are TRBV24-1 and TRBJ2-1, with 7 bases identical to TRBD2. Germline V lookup: CDR1 KGHDR, CDR2 SFDVKD. J lost 5 bases, V lost 8 bases, and 2 bases had no gene match. The CDR3 consists of 12 residues. The CDR3 spells CATTSGNNEQFF. The CDR3 region has the DNA TGTGCCACCACTAGCGGAAACAATGAGCAGTTCTTC.

Note on this clonotype: At one of its ends the junction is not consistent with the germline gene, which may arise from a read error. This sequence joins TRBV27 and TRBJ1-5, with 10 bases identical to TRBD1. This CDR3 comprises 15 residues. The V gene's germline CDR1 is MNHEY and CDR2 SMNVEV (reference sequence). CDR3 bases: TGTGCCAGCACCCCGGGGACAGGGGTGGATCAGTCCCAGCATTTT. It is translated as CASTPGTGVDQSQHF.

CDR3 region: CAWSGNQMSSYNEQFF. CDR3 DNA: TGTGCCTGGAGTGGTAACCAGATGAGCTCCTACAATGAGCAGTTCTTC. The V gene is TRBV30, the J gene TRBJ2-1; no definite D call. The CDR3 has 16 amino acids. V shed 1 base and J shed 0 bases, with 13 bases lying between them. The germline V gene has CDR1 GTSNPN and CDR2 SVGIG (reference sequence).

The sample holds many counts of this clonotype. The chain is built from TRBV20-1 and TRBJ1-1; D remains ambiguous. V lost 2 bases and J 1 base, leaving 8 bases between the germline ends. CDR1 DFQATT and CDR2 SNEGSKA come from the germline V gene (reference sequence). CDR3 length: 13 amino acids. The DNA of the CDR3 is TGCAGTGCTAGAAAGGACGGGAACACTGAAGCTTTCTTT. This codes for CSARKDGNTEAFF.

This clonotype was counted between two and nine times. V gene TRBV4-1 combines with J gene TRBJ1-1, with TRBD1 matching 7 bases. The CDR3 totals 15 residues. J gave up 6 bases and V 0 bases, and 7 bases lay outside the gene matches. The germline CDR1 and CDR2 sequences are MGHRA and YSYEKL. The CDR3 here is CASSQERGLRSEAFF. The CDR3 DNA sequence: TGCGCCAGCAGCCAAGAAAGGGGGCTTCGTTCTGAAGCTTTCTTT.

The chain employs TRBV6-5 and TRBJ1-2; possible D gene TRBD1, 5 bases. The CDR3 runs 16 residues. CDR1 and CDR2 from the germline V gene are MNHEY and SVGAGI. V was shortened by 2 bases and J by 8 bases, with 21 bases between the two germline ends. In DNA, the CDR3 is TGTGCCAGCAGTTACGGGGGAGGGGTTGGATCGGGAGGCTACACCTTC. Translating gives CASSYGGGVGSGGYTF.

V and J are TRBV6-1 and TRBJ1-4, with D perhaps matching TRBD1 (6 bases). Per the germline V gene, CDR1 is MNHNS and CDR2 is SASEGT. CDR3 length: 15 amino acids. Trimming took off 6 bases at V and 4 bases at J, with 15 bases between the two ends. This chain's CDR3 is CASSRGTPNNEKLFF. CDR3 DNA sequence: TGTGCCAGCAGCCGCGGGACACCAAATAATGAAAAACTGTTTTTT.

This clonotype has at least ten counts. The chain combines TRBV7-6 with TRBJ1-1; possible D gene TRBD1, 6 bases. Germline assignment: CDR1 SGHVS and CDR2 FNYEAQ. The germline V and J ends were trimmed by 2 bases and 1 base, with 11 bases remaining between them. The CDR3 runs to 15 residues. The chain's CDR3 is CASSLTRQANTEAFF. In DNA form, the CDR3 reads TGTGCCAGCAGCTTAACAAGACAGGCGAACACTGAAGCTTTCTTT.

This clonotype appeared a few times. The gene calls are TRBV3-1 and TRBJ2-3; D gene unclear. Germline CDR1 reads LGHDT; CDR2 reads YNNKEL (reference sequence). The CDR3 has 18 amino acids. V lost 2 bases, J lost 0 bases, and 18 bases lay in between. DNA of the CDR3: TGTGCCAGCAGCCAACTGCTCGAACGTACAACTAGCACAGATACGCAGTATTTT. Residues: CASSQLLERTTSTDTQYF.

The CDR3 DNA sequence: TGTGCCAGCAGCCCCGGGACAGGGTTAGTACCCCTCCACTTT. It encodes CASSPGTGLVPLHF. V usage is TRBV6-1 and J usage is TRBJ1-6, with TRBD1 matching over 9 bases. Germline values: CDR1 MNHNS, CDR2 SASEGT. Germline trimming cut 6 bases from V and 12 bases from J; bases unmatched to any gene: 9. This CDR3 spans 14 amino acids.

There are a few counts of this clonotype. DNA for the CDR3: TGCAGCGTTGAAGTTACCTACGAGCAGTACTTC. It yields the protein CSVEVTYEQYF. The V call is TRBV29-1, the J call TRBJ2-7; no reliable D call. Deletions cut 1 base from V and 2 bases from J, with 3 bases between. This CDR3 comprises 11 residues. Germline assignment: CDR1 SQVTM and CDR2 ANQGSEA.

This clonotype was found many times. The gene calls are TRBV29-1 and TRBJ2-5; 8 bases agree with TRBD2. This CDR3 is 11 amino acids long. Per the germline V gene, CDR1 is SQVTM and CDR2 is ANQGSEA. The J segment lost 3 bases and the V segment lost 6 bases, leaving 0 bases of the junction unmatched. CDR3 bases: TGCAGCGTGCGGGGGGAAGAGACCCAGTACTTC. Its translation: CSVRGEETQYF.

Here the CDR3 reads CASSFFRAEAFF. In nucleotides, the CDR3 is TGTGCCAGCAGTTTCTTCAGGGCTGAAGCTTTCTTT. The chain couples TRBV12-3 or TRBV12-4 to TRBJ1-1; D perhaps matches TRBD1 (5 bases). The germline V and J ends were trimmed by 3 bases and 6 bases, with 8 bases remaining between them. The CDR3 consists of 12 residues.

As regards this clonotype: Just one base apart from a much larger clone, this may be a read error. This sequence joins TRBV5-1 and TRBJ2-7, with TRBD2 identical over 8 bases. The CDR3 runs to 16 residues. From germline, CDR1 is SGHRS and CDR2 YFSETQ. Germline trimming cut 4 bases from V and 4 bases from J; bases unmatched to any gene: 13. CDR3 DNA: TGCGCCAGCAGCGCACCACTAGCGGCGGTCGGGTACGAGCAGTACTTC. Protein: CASSAPLAAVGYEQYF.

The V gene is TRBV7-9, the J gene TRBJ2-3; perhaps D is TRBD1 or TRBD2 (6 bases each). From germline, CDR1 is SEHNR and CDR2 FQNEAQ (reference sequence). The CDR3 length is 17 residues. V lost 3 bases, J lost 0 bases, and 16 bases lay in between. The CDR3 region is CASSFYRAGLSTDTQYF. In nucleotides, the CDR3 is TGTGCCAGCAGCTTCTACAGGGCGGGACTGAGCACAGATACGCAGTATTTT.

This clonotype was counted ten times or more. This chain uses TRBV9 with TRBJ2-1; TRBD1 matches at 7 bases. Trimming took 3 bases from V and 5 from J; bases not matched to a gene: 8. The V gene's germline CDR1 is SGDLS and CDR2 YYNGEE. CDR3 length equals 15 residues. Written as DNA, the CDR3 is TGTGCCAGCAGCGCCCTGACCACAGGGGACAATGAGCAGTTCTTC. This sequence encodes CASSALTTGDNEQFF.

In its sample, this clonotype was seen a few times. This rearrangement joins TRBV7-2 to TRBJ1-1; D call uncertain. V lost 5 bases and J 1 base, leaving 11 bases between the germline ends. The CDR3 runs 14 residues. Germline-derived CDR1 and CDR2 are SGHTA and FQGNSA. The CDR3 protein is CASSKSTGNTEAFF. CDR3 in DNA: TGTGCCAGCAGCAAGTCGACGGGGAACACTGAAGCTTTCTTT.